This T cell receptor beta chain was sequenced in a study of cytomegalovirus exposure and HLA in healthy donors. At the level of the study: As an earlier analysis found, around 190 million T cells yielded 117 million unique TCR beta sequences. Study results and limitations: The records held CMV serostatus as the only immune exposure information.

The PCR was carried out with 60 Vbeta primers and 13 Jbeta primers. How the authors handled the data: In a later analysis, the count reached approximately 80 million unique TCR beta chains, with about 9.9 million shared. Only in-frame clones appear in the TCRdb table, and some are missing; sequencing was by immunoSEQ multiplex PCR. The V and J calls and clone size are taken from that table; D and trimming were inferred from the DNA. The table shows 140,000 or so clones, with roughly 75% occurring only once. Germline CDR1 and CDR2: SGHAT and FQNNGV. The CDR3 has 15 amino acids. V was cut by 2 bases and J by 2 bases, with 10 bases left in between. In the case of this clone: Its antigen is not known.

Sequencing was done on a sample of PBMCs. The source of this sequence is a female donor in good health and CMV-seronegative. The chain links TRBV11-2 to TRBJ2-1, with D perhaps TRBD1 (6 bases). The CDR3 region has the DNA TGTGCCAGCAGCTTACAGGGGCATGCCTACAATGAGCAGTTCTTC. It codes for CASSLQGHAYNEQFF.